The 3 T cell receptor beta chains below come from one sample, sequenced in a study of chemoradiotherapy in HPV16-positive cancers. Sequenced by immunoSEQ multiplex PCR; TCRdb stores in-frame clones only, minus some. The sample shows about 7,500 clones, around 90% of them seen only once. The specimen was taken from a patient who underwent chemoradiotherapy. The receptor source for this set is a human donor with HPV-associated anogenital cancer.

This chain uses TRBV12-5 with TRBJ2-1; 7 bases match TRBD2. Germline V gene lookup returns CDR1 LGHNT and CDR2 FRNRAP. Germline trimming cut 6 bases from V and 7 bases from J; bases unmatched to any gene: 12. CDR3 length: 15 residues. As DNA, the CDR3 is TGTGCTAGTGGGCCCCTGGCGGGACTACTTAATGAGCAGTTCTTC. Protein product: CASGPLAGLLNEQFF.

The CDR3 spells CASSLDTRGTGELFF. Written as DNA, the CDR3 is TGCGCCAGCAGCTTGGATACGAGGGGAACCGGGGAGCTGTTTTTT. This chain links TRBV5-1 with TRBJ2-2; D might be TRBD1 or TRBD2, each matching 5 bases. CDR3 length: 15 residues. The germline V gene encodes CDR1 SGHRS and CDR2 YFSETQ. V lost 0 bases to trimming and J lost 5 bases, with 11 bases between them.

The chain has TRBV9 and TRBJ1-2; D unclear. The CDR3 runs 11 residues. Between the trimmed V and J ends, which lost 3 bases and 13 bases, there was a span of 13 bases. Per the germline V gene, CDR1 is SGDLS and CDR2 is YYNGEE. CDR3 coding DNA: TGTGCCAGCAGCGGATCTCAGGTTTCCACCTTC. This translates into CASSGSQVSTF.